These 10 T cell receptor beta chains originate from one sample sequenced in a study of T cells in Graves' hyperthyroidism and ophthalmopathy. Using RNA transcripts as the source, TCR beta CDR3 regions were amplified. The primer set for the first-round RT-PCR of the TCR CDR3 was HTBI. TCRdb processed the multiplex PCR reads anew with MiXCR; each CDR3 protein has one entry. The sample lists some 550,000 distinct CDR3 sequences, about a fifth occurring once. Sequenced input: blood. These receptors all come from a man aged 18 to 29 with Graves' hyperthyroidism.

This clonotype was detected many times. The chain is built from TRBV19 and TRBJ1-5; possible D gene TRBD1, 6 bases. Germline CDR1 reads LNHDA; CDR2 reads SQIVND (reference sequence). This CDR3 region has 15 residues. The germline V and J ends were trimmed by 1 base and 5 bases, with 12 bases remaining between them. The chain's CDR3 is CASSIVGADDQPQHF. The CDR3 nucleotides are TGTGCCAGTAGTATAGTGGGGGCGGACGATCAGCCCCAGCATTTT. Variable domain in full (rest from reference TRBV19 and TRBJ1-5): DGGITQSPKYLFRKEGQNVTLSCEQNLNHDAMYWYRQDPGQGLRLIYYSQIVNDFQKGDIAEGYSVSREKKESFPLTVTSAQKNPTAFYLCASSIVGADDQPQHFGDGTRLSIL.

This clonotype was seen many times. The gene calls are TRBV6-1 and TRBJ1-3, with D perhaps matching TRBD1 (5 bases). CDR3 length equals 17 residues. The V gene lost 0 bases and the J gene lost 0 bases, with 12 bases spanning the gap. From germline, CDR1 is MNHNS and CDR2 SASEGT. CDR3 loop: CASSEARLRVSGNTIYF. In nucleotides, the CDR3 is TGTGCCAGCAGTGAAGCCAGACTCAGGGTCTCTGGAAACACCATATATTTT.

This clonotype showed up many times. The chain employs TRBV11-3 and TRBJ1-1; D remains ambiguous. V was shortened by 9 bases and J by 0 bases, with 11 bases between the two germline ends. The CDR3 consists of 13 residues. Germline values: CDR1 SGHNT, CDR2 YENEEA. The CDR3 reads CASRETMNTEAFF. CDR3 DNA: TGTGCCAGTAGGGAGACAATGAACACTGAAGCTTTCTTT.

This chain connects TRBV6-1 to TRBJ2-2; a possible D gene is TRBD1 (5 bases). Trimming stripped 3 bases from V and 7 bases from J, with 15 bases between. Germline V gene data show CDR1 as MNHNS and CDR2 as SASEGT. The CDR3 is 15 amino acids. For the CDR3, the DNA is TGTGCCAGCAGTGACCTAGACAGAATCCTCGGGGAGCTGTTTTTT. Its translation: CASSDLDRILGELFF.

This clonotype has ten or more counts. This chain uses TRBV12-3 or TRBV12-4 with TRBJ2-5; 7 bases match TRBD1. Trimming removed 3 bases from V and 1 base from J; junction bases left unmatched: 8. The CDR3 is 16 amino acids. The CDR3 DNA follows: TGTGCCAGCAGTTTCGAGAACAGGGGATTCCAAGAGACCCAGTACTTC. Translated, it gives CASSFENRGFQETQYF.

This clonotype appeared many times. V and J are TRBV20-1 and TRBJ2-7; 8 bases are a match to TRBD2. There are 15 residues in the CDR3. J was trimmed by 0 bases and V by 5 bases; bases with no gene match: 9. Germline assignment: CDR1 DFQATT and CDR2 SNEGSKA (reference sequence). The CDR3 reads CSAGRPSGFSYEQYF. CDR3 sequence (DNA): TGCAGTGCTGGCAGGCCTAGCGGGTTCTCCTACGAGCAGTACTTC.

On this clonotype itself: Relative to the germline gene, one junction end is altered; a read error may explain this. The chain links TRBV11-3 to TRBJ2-2; 7 bases are a match to TRBD1. Germline V gene sequence: CDR1 SGHNT, CDR2 YENEEA. There are 14 residues in the CDR3. The CDR3 DNA reads TGTGCCCGCAGCACAGGGGCGAACACCGGGGAGCTGTTTTTT. This gives the protein CARSTGANTGELFF.

This clonotype was seen a handful of times. The chain has TRBV11-2 and TRBJ2-7; either TRBD1 or TRBD2 may fit D (6 bases each). Germline V lookup: CDR1 SGHAT, CDR2 FQNNGV. This CDR3 comprises 15 residues. The V end was cut by 1 base, the J end by 3 bases, with 13 bases between. The CDR3 sequence is CASSLGHGGSYEQYF. The CDR3 DNA reads TGTGCCAGCAGCTTAGGCCACGGGGGCAGCTACGAGCAGTACTTC. The full variable domain, its missing parts supplied by reference TRBV11-2 and TRBJ2-7, is EAGVAQSPRYKIIEKRQSVAFWCNPISGHATLYWYQQILGQGPKLLIQFQNNGVVDDSQLPKDRFSAERLKGVDSTLKIQPAKLEDSAVYLCASSLGHGGSYEQYFGPGTRLTVT.

This clonotype has a count of ten or more. The J gene is TRBJ1-5, the V gene TRBV2; possible D gene TRBD1, 5 bases. Germline-derived CDR1 and CDR2 are SNHLY and FYNNEI. Trimming removed 4 bases at V and 5 bases at J, with 12 bases between. The CDR3 spans 14 residues. The CDR3 reads CASSAVGLDQPQHF. The DNA for the CDR3 is TGTGCCAGCAGTGCCGTGGGGCTCGATCAGCCCCAGCATTTT. Combining the CDR3 with reference TRBV2 and TRBJ1-5 gives the whole variable domain EPEVTQTPSHQVTQMGQEVILRCVPISNHLYFYWYRQILGQKVEFLVSFYNNEISEKSEIFDDQFSVERPDGSNFTLKIRSTKLEDSAMYFCASSAVGLDQPQHFGDGTRLSIL.

The rearrangement links TRBV20-1 to TRBJ1-1; D unresolved. Germline loops: CDR1 DFQATT, CDR2 SNEGSKA (reference sequence). The CDR3 loop spans 12 amino acids. V lost 7 bases and J lost 3, with 12 bases in between. CDR3 DNA sequence: TGCAGTGTACTCGAAAGGGACACTGAAGCTTTCTTT. It is translated as CSVLERDTEAFF.